The present TCR beta chain was sequenced within a study of cytomegalovirus exposure and HLA in healthy donors. Study details: An earlier analysis found fewer than 140 million unique TCR beta sequences from about 190 million T cells.

Germline CDR1 is LNHDA and CDR2 is SQIVND (reference sequence). CDR3 length: 15 residues. V dropped 5 bases and J dropped 4 bases, with 17 bases sitting between them. Details on this clone: No antigen is known for it.

Study outcomes and limitations: Rarity characterized most TCR sequences, yet some public TCRs appeared in many donors.

PCR employed 60 Vbeta and 13 Jbeta primers. Per the authors' pipeline: Unique TCR beta chains totaled some 81 million in a later count, with approximately 11 million of them shared. Profiling relied on immunoSEQ multiplex PCR, and the TCRdb table lists in-frame clones only, not all of them. That table supplies the V and J calls and clone size; D and trimming were determined from the DNA. This sample has about 160,000 clones; 60% to 80% occur once, and the top ten carry around 1.4%. The sequence came from a man aged 55 to 70 in good health and CMV-seronegative. Input material: PBMCs. This chain uses TRBV19 with TRBJ1-1; D not resolved. Here the CDR3 reads CASSYSTAGSTEAFF. The CDR3, as DNA: TGTGCCAGTAGTTATTCAACAGCCGGCAGCACTGAAGCTTTCTTT.